The 16 T cell receptor beta chains presented below share a single source sample, sequenced in a study of cytomegalovirus exposure and HLA in healthy donors. This PCR relied on a set of 60 Vbeta primers and 13 Jbeta primers. Generated by immunoSEQ multiplex PCR, the TCRdb table keeps only in-frame clones and is missing some. The sample includes under 200,000 clones, around 80% seen only once; the top ten take around 5.8%. Input material: PBMCs. All receptors come from a male donor in good health and CMV-seropositive.

This rearrangement joins TRBV7-9 to TRBJ1-1, with 8 bases identical to TRBD1. This CDR3 contains 14 residues. J gave up 5 bases and V 5 bases, and 7 bases lay outside the gene matches. The V gene's germline CDR1 is SEHNR and CDR2 FQNEAQ (reference sequence). In DNA form, the CDR3 reads TGTGCCAGCAGCACCAGGGGGCATAAGACTGAAGCTTTCTTT. Its translation is CASSTRGHKTEAFF.

The CDR3 coding sequence is TGTGCCAGCAGCTTAGCAGGCAGATACAATGAGCAGTTCTTC. Translating gives CASSLAGRYNEQFF. V gene TRBV11-3 combines with J gene TRBJ2-1; D unclear. V was pared by 1 base and J by 4 bases, with 8 bases between. Germline-derived CDR1 and CDR2 are SGHNT and YENEEA. CDR3 size: 14 residues.

The rearrangement links TRBV6-5 to TRBJ2-7; D gene ambiguous. Germline V gene data show CDR1 as MNHEY and CDR2 as SVGAGI. Trimming took 4 bases from V and 7 from J, leaving 11 bases between them. This CDR3 has 12 amino acids. The CDR3 coding sequence is TGTGCCAGCAGTTCTTCCCGAGAAGAGCAGTACTTC. This gives the protein CASSSSREEQYF.

The gene calls are TRBV5-1 and TRBJ2-2; D is uncertain. CDR3 length equals 11 residues. The ends were cut back, 4 bases at V and 9 bases at J, with 7 bases in the middle. Germline V gene lookup returns CDR1 SGHRS and CDR2 YFSETQ. The CDR3 bases are TGCGCCAGCAGCCCTAATAGGGAGCTGTTTTTT. It is translated as CASSPNRELFF.

V is TRBV6-6 and J is TRBJ1-2, with 8 bases matching TRBD1. The CDR3 covers 13 residues. V shed 4 bases, J shed 8 bases, and the junction held 6 bases outside the gene matches. The germline CDR1 and CDR2 sequences are MNHNY and SVGAGI (reference sequence). CDR3 DNA sequence: TGTGCCAGCAGTTTTGACAGGGGAGGGGGCTACACCTTC. This gives the protein CASSFDRGGGYTF.

This chain uses TRBV9 with TRBJ2-2, with a tentative D call TRBD2 (6 bases). This CDR3 has 15 residues. The V gene's germline CDR1 is SGDLS and CDR2 YYNGEE. Trimming cost V 4 bases and J 4 bases, with 14 bases left between them. The CDR3 nucleotides read TGTGCCAGCAGCTCCAGCGGGTGGACCACCGGGGAGCTGTTTTTT. It specifies CASSSSGWTTGELFF.

The genes are TRBV5-1 and TRBJ2-5; D is perhaps TRBD2 (5 bases). V was cut by 3 bases and J by 5 bases, with 14 bases left in between. This CDR3 is 14 amino acids long. Germline lookup yields CDR1 SGHRS and CDR2 YFSETQ. The CDR3, as DNA: TGCGCCAGCAGCTCCCCTCTAGAGCGGGAGACCCAGTACTTC. This gives the protein CASSSPLERETQYF.

The chain employs TRBV6-5 and TRBJ2-3; D is perhaps TRBD2 (5 bases). Germline-derived CDR1 and CDR2 are MNHEY and SVGAGI. This CDR3 has 13 residues. V gave up 11 bases and J gave up 0 bases, with 12 bases separating them. CDR3 sequence reads: CAGRLASTDTQYF. CDR3 in DNA: TGTGCCGGTCGGCTAGCTAGCACAGATACGCAGTATTTT.

The genes are TRBV6-5 and TRBJ1-1; 7 positions agree with TRBD1. Germline V gene data show CDR1 as MNHEY and CDR2 as SVGAGI. J lost 3 bases, V lost 5 bases, and 6 bases had no gene match. There are 14 residues in the CDR3. CDR3 sequence reads: CASSPPGQHTEAFF. The CDR3 DNA sequence: TGTGCCAGCAGTCCACCGGGACAGCACACTGAAGCTTTCTTT.

The chain recombines TRBV30 with TRBJ2-3, with a tentative D call TRBD1 (5 bases). Germline V CDR1 and CDR2: GTSNPN, SVGIG (reference sequence). The CDR3 spans 14 residues. Trimming stripped 3 bases from V and 0 bases from J, with 10 bases between. CDR3 amino acids: CAWSPGLSTDTQYF. CDR3 nucleotide sequence: TGTGCCTGGAGCCCAGGGCTCAGCACAGATACGCAGTATTTT.

The chain uses TRBV5-1 and TRBJ1-6; TRBD1 agrees at 10 bases. This CDR3 comprises 12 residues. Unmatched junction bases numbered 5, after V lost 5 bases and J lost 15 bases. Per the germline V gene, CDR1 is SGHRS and CDR2 is YFSETQ. CDR3 nucleotides: TGCGCCAGCAGTTTTGGGACAGGGGTCCTCCACTTT. Translation: CASSFGTGVLHF. Supplemented by reference TRBV5-1 and TRBJ1-6, the full variable domain reads KAGVTQTPRYLIKTRGQQVTLSCSPISGHRSVSWYQQTPGQGLQFLFEYFSETQRNKGNFPGRFSGRQFSNSRSEMNVSTLELGDSALYLCASSFGTGVLHFGNGTRLTVT.

The chain joins TRBV5-6 to TRBJ2-4; 9 positions agree with TRBD2. V shed 1 base and J 2 bases; nucleotides not matched to a gene: 7. The CDR3 contains 17 residues. Germline V lookup: CDR1 SGHDT, CDR2 YYEEEE. DNA of the CDR3: TGTGCCAGCAGCTTGAAGGGAGCGGGAGGAACCAAAAACATTCAGTACTTC. It specifies CASSLKGAGGTKNIQYF.

This clone has a single count. This chain connects TRBV5-1 to TRBJ2-1; 8 nucleotides align to TRBD2. The germline CDR1 and CDR2 sequences are SGHRS and YFSETQ. Unmatched junction bases numbered 3, after V lost 2 bases and J lost 2 bases. The CDR3 has 15 amino acids. This CDR3 reads CASSFGGGPYNEQFF. DNA for the CDR3: TGCGCCAGCAGCTTCGGCGGGGGGCCCTACAATGAGCAGTTCTTC.

The gene calls are TRBV5-4 and TRBJ2-5; the match to TRBD2 covers 8 bases. The CDR3 sequence is 14 residues long. V trimming: 0 bases; J trimming: 5 bases; junction bases outside the gene matches: 3. Germline CDR1 is SGHNT and CDR2 is YYREEE (reference sequence). CDR3 residues: CASSLDLAGETQYF. Here the CDR3 DNA reads TGTGCCAGCAGCTTGGATTTAGCGGGGGAGACCCAGTACTTC.

The J gene is TRBJ1-4, the V gene TRBV29-1; no definite D call. In germline, CDR1 is SQVTM, CDR2 ANQGSEA. V lost 6 bases and J 8 bases, leaving 16 bases between the germline ends. There are 13 residues in the CDR3. CDR3 nucleotides: TGCAGCGTCCGCCGGAGGGTTGAGGAAAAACTGTTTTTT. This codes for CSVRRRVEEKLFF. Using reference TRBV29-1 and TRBJ1-4 for the parts outside the CDR3, the full variable domain is SAVISQKPSRDICQRGTSLTIQCQVDSQVTMMFWYRQQPGQSLTLIATANQGSEATYESGFVIDKFPISRPNLTFSTLTVSNMSPEDSSIYLCSVRRRVEEKLFFGSGTQLSVL.

The J gene is TRBJ2-7, the V gene TRBV5-4, with 8 bases fitting TRBD2. The CDR3 is 16 residues long. Germline values: CDR1 SGHNT, CDR2 YYREEE (reference sequence). Trimming removed 4 bases from V and 1 base from J; junction bases left unmatched: 10. The CDR3 DNA sequence: TGTGCCAGCAGCGGGGGGGTTAGCGGGATTTCCTACGAGCAGTACTTC. This encodes CASSGGVSGISYEQYF.